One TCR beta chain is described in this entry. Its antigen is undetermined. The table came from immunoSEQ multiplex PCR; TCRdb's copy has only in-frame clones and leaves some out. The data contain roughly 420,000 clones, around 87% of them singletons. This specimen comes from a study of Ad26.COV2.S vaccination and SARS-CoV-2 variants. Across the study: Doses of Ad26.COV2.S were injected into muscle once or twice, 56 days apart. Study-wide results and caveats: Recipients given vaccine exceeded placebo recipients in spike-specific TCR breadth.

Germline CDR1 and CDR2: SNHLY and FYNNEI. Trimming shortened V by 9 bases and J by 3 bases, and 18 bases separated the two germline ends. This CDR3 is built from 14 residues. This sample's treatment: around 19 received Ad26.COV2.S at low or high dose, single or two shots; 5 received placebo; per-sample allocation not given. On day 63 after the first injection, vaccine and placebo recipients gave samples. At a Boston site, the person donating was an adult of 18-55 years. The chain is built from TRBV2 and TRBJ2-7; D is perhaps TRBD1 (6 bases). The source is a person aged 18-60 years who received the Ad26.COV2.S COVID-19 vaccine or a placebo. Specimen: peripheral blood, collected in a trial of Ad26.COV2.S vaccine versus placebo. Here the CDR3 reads CASAFDRNLYEQYF. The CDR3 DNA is TGTGCCAGTGCCTTCGACAGGAACCTCTACGAGCAGTACTTC.